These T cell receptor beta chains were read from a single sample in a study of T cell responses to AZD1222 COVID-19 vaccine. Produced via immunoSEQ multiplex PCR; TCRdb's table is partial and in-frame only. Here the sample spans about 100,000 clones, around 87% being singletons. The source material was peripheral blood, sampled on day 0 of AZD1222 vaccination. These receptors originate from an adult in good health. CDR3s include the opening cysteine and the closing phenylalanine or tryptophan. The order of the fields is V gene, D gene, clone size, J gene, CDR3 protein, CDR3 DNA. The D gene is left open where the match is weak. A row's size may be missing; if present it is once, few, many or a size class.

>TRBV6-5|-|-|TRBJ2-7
CASISAGIPYEQYF
TGTGCCAGCATATCGGCAGGGATCCCCTACGAGCAGTACTTC
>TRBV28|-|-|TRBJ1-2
CASSWAPGLNGYTF
TGTGCCAGCAGTTGGGCCCCAGGGTTGAATGGCTACACCTTC
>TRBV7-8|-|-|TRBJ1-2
CASSGQRVSVGYGYTF
TGTGCCAGCAGCGGGCAGAGGGTTTCGGTTGGCTATGGCTACACCTTC
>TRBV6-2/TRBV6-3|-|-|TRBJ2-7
CASSYSRRGYEQYF
TGTGCCAGCAGTTACTCGCGGAGGGGCTACGAGCAGTACTTC
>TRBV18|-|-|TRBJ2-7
CASSPFQGREQYF
TGTGCCAGCTCACCTTTTCAGGGTAGAGAGCAGTACTTC
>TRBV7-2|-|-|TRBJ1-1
CASSSTGSTTEAFF
TGTGCCAGCAGCTCGACAGGTTCAACCACTGAAGCTTTCTTT
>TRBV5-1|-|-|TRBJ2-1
CASSSKVESEQFF
TGCGCCAGCAGCTCCAAGGTGGAGAGTGAGCAGTTCTTC
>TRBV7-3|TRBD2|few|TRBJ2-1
CASSLFPLAGGSNNEQFF
TGTGCCAGCAGCTTATTCCCTCTAGCGGGGGGGAGTAACAATGAGCAGTTCTTC
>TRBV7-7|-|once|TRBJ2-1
CASSLADSSKQFF
TGTGCTAGCAGCTTAGCGGACAGCTCGAAGCAGTTCTTC
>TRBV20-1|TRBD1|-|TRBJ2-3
CSAPQGDTQYF
TGCAGTGCGCCACAGGGGGATACGCAGTATTTT
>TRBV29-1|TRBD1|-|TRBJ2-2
CSVGQGQGSGELFF
TGCAGCGTTGGGCAGGGACAGGGCTCCGGGGAGCTGTTTTTT
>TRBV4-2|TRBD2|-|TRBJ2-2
CASSQPEAGGGTGELFF
TGTGCCAGCAGCCAACCCGAGGCTGGCGGGGGAACCGGGGAGCTGTTTTTT
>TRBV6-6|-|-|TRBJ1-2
CASRGAGYTF
TGTGCCAGCCGGGGGGCTGGCTACACCTTC
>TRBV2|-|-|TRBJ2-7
CASSLLGPGEQYF
TGTGCCAGCAGTCTACTGGGACCCGGCGAGCAGTACTTC
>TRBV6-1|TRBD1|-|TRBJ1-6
CASSESHGTGGNNSPLHF
TGTGCCAGCAGTGAATCCCACGGGACAGGGGGCAATAATTCACCCCTCCACTTT
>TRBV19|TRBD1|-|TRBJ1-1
CASSQQGKLTEAFF
TGTGCCAGTAGTCAACAGGGGAAGCTCACTGAAGCTTTCTTT
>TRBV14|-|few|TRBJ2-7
CASSPSSYFQGNEQYF
TGTGCCAGCAGCCCAAGCTCCTATTTCCAGGGTAACGAGCAGTACTTC
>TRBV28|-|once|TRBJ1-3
CASSKMGSGNTIYF
TGTGCCAGCAGCAAAATGGGCTCTGGAAACACCATATATTTT
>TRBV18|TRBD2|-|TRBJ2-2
CASSSTSGVAGELFF
TGTGCCAGCTCGTCGACTAGCGGGGTTGCCGGGGAGCTGTTTTTT
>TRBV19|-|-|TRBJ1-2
CASSSTQSYYGYTF
TGTGCCAGTAGTAGCACGCAGTCATACTATGGCTACACCTTC
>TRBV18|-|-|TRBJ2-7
CASATSGPEAYEQYF
TGTGCCAGCGCAACCAGCGGGCCTGAAGCCTACGAGCAGTACTTC
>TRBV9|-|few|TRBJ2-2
CASSVVGMGELFF
TGTGCCAGCAGCGTAGTTGGGATGGGGGAGCTGTTTTTT
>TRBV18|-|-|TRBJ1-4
CASSPPVRGPSEKLFF
TGTGCCAGCTCACCACCGGTAAGGGGCCCGAGTGAAAAACTGTTTTTT
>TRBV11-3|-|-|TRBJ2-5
CASSLGAGTETQYF
TGTGCCAGCAGCTTAGGGGCAGGAACGGAGACCCAGTACTTC
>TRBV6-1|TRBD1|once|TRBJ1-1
CASSKGQGYPLNTEAFF
TGTGCCAGCAGTAAAGGACAGGGATACCCCCTGAACACTGAAGCTTTCTTT
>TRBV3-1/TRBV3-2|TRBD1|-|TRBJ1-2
CASSQEGNRGYGYTF
TGTGCCAGCAGCCAAGAGGGCAACAGGGGTTATGGCTACACCTTC
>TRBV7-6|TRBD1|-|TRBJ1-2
CADQQGDGYTF
TGTGCCGACCAACAGGGGGATGGCTACACCTTC
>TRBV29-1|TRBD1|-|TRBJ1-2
CSVGQGADGYTF
TGCAGCGTTGGACAGGGGGCGGATGGCTACACCTTC
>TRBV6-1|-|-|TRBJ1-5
CASSELRGDQPQHF
TGTGCCAGCAGTGAATTGAGGGGTGATCAGCCCCAGCATTTT
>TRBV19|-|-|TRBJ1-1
CASSSQGVTEAFF
TGTGCCAGTAGTTCCCAGGGAGTGACTGAAGCTTTCTTT
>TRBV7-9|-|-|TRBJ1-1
CASSTRTEDPRAFF
TGTGCCAGCAGCACCCGGACAGAGGACCCACGAGCTTTCTTT
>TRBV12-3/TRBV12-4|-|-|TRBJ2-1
CASSLGLGNEQFF
TGTGCCAGCAGCTTAGGACTGGGGAATGAGCAGTTCTTC
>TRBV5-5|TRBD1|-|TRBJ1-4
CASSDRDRGYEKLFF
TGTGCCAGCAGCGACCGGGACAGGGGGTATGAAAAACTGTTTTTT
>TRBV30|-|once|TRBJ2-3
CAWRFSGGTDTQYF
TGTGCCTGGAGATTTTCTGGGGGCACAGATACGCAGTATTTT
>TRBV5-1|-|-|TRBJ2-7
CASSLQTEYEQYF
TGCGCCAGCAGCTTGCAGACAGAGTACGAGCAGTACTTC
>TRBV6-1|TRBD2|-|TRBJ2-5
CASSTGTSTETQYF
TGTGCCAGCAGTACCGGGACTAGCACAGAGACCCAGTACTTC
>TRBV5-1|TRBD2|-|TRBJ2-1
CASRGGLADYNEQFF
TGCGCCAGCAGGGGCGGGCTAGCGGACTACAATGAGCAGTTCTTC
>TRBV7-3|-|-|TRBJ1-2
CASSLGAGANYGYTF
TGTGCCAGCAGCTTAGGGGCTGGGGCTAACTATGGCTACACCTTC
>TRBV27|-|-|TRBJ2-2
CASSPQLGSGTGELFF
TGTGCCAGCAGTCCACAGTTAGGAAGCGGCACCGGGGAGCTGTTTTTT
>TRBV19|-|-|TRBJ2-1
CASSAPRSPPGEQFF
TGTGCCAGTAGTGCTCCTAGGTCCCCCCCGGGGGAGCAGTTCTTC
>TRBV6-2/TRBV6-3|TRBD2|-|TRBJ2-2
CASSWNAGGPNTGELFF
TGTGCCAGCAGTTGGAATGCGGGGGGACCGAACACCGGGGAGCTGTTTTTT
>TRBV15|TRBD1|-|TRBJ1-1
CATSRGTGEGNTEAFF
TGTGCCACCAGCAGGGGGACAGGGGAAGGAAACACTGAAGCTTTCTTT
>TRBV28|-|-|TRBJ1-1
CASSFIQGRNTEAFF
TGTGCCAGCAGTTTCATCCAGGGAAGAAACACTGAAGCTTTCTTT
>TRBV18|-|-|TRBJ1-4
CASRGDQSKLFF
TGTGCCAGCCGAGGCGATCAGTCAAAACTGTTTTTT
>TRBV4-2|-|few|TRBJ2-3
CASSQDPGVTDTQYF
TGTGCCAGCAGCCAAGATCCAGGGGTCACAGATACGCAGTATTTT
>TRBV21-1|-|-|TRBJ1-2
CASSTVFYGYTF
TGTGCCAGCAGCACGGTATTCTATGGCTACACCTTC
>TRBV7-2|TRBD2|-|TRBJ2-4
CASSLRGGQGNIQYF
TGTGCCAGCAGCTTACGGGGGGGCCAGGGAAACATTCAGTACTTC
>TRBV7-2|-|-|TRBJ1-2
CASSTGRQGHGYTF
TGTGCCAGCAGCACAGGGCGTCAGGGGCATGGCTACACCTTC
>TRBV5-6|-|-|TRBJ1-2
CASSSGRYSGYTF
TGTGCCAGCAGCTCCGGACGGTATAGTGGCTACACCTTC
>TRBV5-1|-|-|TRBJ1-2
CASSLSPGEVRGYTF
TGCGCCAGCAGCCTATCTCCAGGGGAGGTACGGGGCTACACCTTC
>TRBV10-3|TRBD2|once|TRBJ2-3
CAISWIAGASTDTQYF
TGTGCCATCAGTTGGATAGCGGGGGCCTCCACAGATACGCAGTATTTT
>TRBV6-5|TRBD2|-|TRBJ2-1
CASRTSGGYNEQFF
TGTGCCAGCAGGACTAGCGGGGGCTACAATGAGCAGTTCTTC
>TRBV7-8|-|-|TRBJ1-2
CASSPGAQTYGYTF
TGTGCCAGCAGCCCCGGGGCACAGACCTATGGCTACACCTTC
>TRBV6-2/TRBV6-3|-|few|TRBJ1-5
CASSARGQPQHF
TGTGCCAGCAGCGCCCGGGGGCAGCCCCAGCATTTT
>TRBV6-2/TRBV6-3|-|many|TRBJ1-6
CASSVFFQRNSPLHF
TGTGCCAGCAGTGTCTTCTTCCAGCGCAATTCACCCCTCCACTTT